The clone carrying this TCR beta chain was seen only once. Antigen specificity is unknown. This entry belongs to a study of shared clonotypes between healthy human individuals. General study findings and limits: Despite large depth, rarefaction showed incomplete sorted-subset sequencing.

The donors were adults (healthy and HIV-negative) with no recent acute infections or vaccinations. The donor cohort consisted entirely of Caucasian adults residing in Nashville, Tennessee. The repertoire was sequenced with immunoSEQ multiplex PCR; TCRdb's copy has only in-frame clones and lacks some. Among a few million clones, approximately 94% were seen once, and the ten largest hold around 0.13%. Sample: naive CD4+ T cells sorted from blood. The sample's subset: CD45RA+ positively selected. The TCR sequence derives from a man between 18 and 29 years old in good health.

Here the CDR3 reads CASSGGPGLARSYEQYF. As DNA, the CDR3 is TGTGCCAGCAGTGGGGGACCGGGACTAGCGCGCTCCTACGAGCAGTACTTC. The chain carries TRBV2 and TRBJ2-7; 10 nucleotides align to TRBD2. CDR3 length: 17 amino acids. Losses at the gene ends were 4 bases for V and 0 bases for J; bases not matched to a gene: 9. Per germline, CDR1 SNHLY and CDR2 FYNNEI. The variable domain in full, with the rest retrieved from reference TRBV2 and TRBJ2-7, is EPEVTQTPSHQVTQMGQEVILRCVPISNHLYFYWYRQILGQKVEFLVSFYNNEISEKSEIFDDQFSVERPDGSNFTLKIRSTKLEDSAMYFCASSGGPGLARSYEQYFGPGTRLTVT.